A single T cell receptor beta chain is shown here with its context. This record comes from a study of blood T cell repertoires in COVID-19. Whole-study context: Samples representing acute and convalescent COVID-19 were sourced from the United States, Italy and Spain. From T cells, B-cell-depleted T cells, or PBMCs came the material, which was cDNA or gDNA.

Original processing methods: Amplification from reference gene primers served as the basis for estimated nucleated cell counts. Assay used: immunoSEQ multiplex PCR; TCRdb lists only in-frame clones, some missing. The D gene and trimming were derived from the DNA, and the V and J assignments and clone size from that table. Among 60,000 to 70,000 clones listed, 74% were seen once. CDR1 and CDR2 (germline): SGHNT, YENEEA. This CDR3 has 16 amino acids. V lost 0 bases and J lost 1; bases outside the gene matches: 3. The genes are TRBV11-3 and TRBJ2-7; 10 bases line up with TRBD1. The clonotype originates from a woman older than 75 with acute or convalescent COVID-19. Material: peripheral blood. Here the CDR3 reads CASSLERTGGSYEQYF. CDR3 bases: TGTGCCAGCAGCTTAGAACGGACAGGGGGGTCCTACGAGCAGTACTTC.